A selection of T cell receptor beta chains follows, all from one sample in a study of naive and memory T cell subsets. MiXCR was run by TCRdb on the UMI-ligation and nested PCR reads, yielding one entry per CDR3 protein. The data show some 150,000 distinct CDR3 sequences, over 15% seen once. The sequencing input was naive CD4+ T cells from blood. These receptor sequences come from a human donor in good health. CDR3s include the opening cysteine and the closing phenylalanine or tryptophan. A D gene is named only where the DNA matches it firmly. The listing skips clone size in some rows; elsewhere it reads once, few, many or a size class.

TRBJ2-7 | . | TRBV6-5 | . | CASSYGWQFYEQYF | TGTGCCAGCAGTTACGGGTGGCAGTTCTACGAGCAGTACTTC
TRBJ1-1 | . | TRBV6-2/TRBV6-3 | many | CASSYSNTEAFF | TGTGCCAGCAGTTACTCGAACACTGAAGCTTTCTTT
TRBJ2-2 | . | TRBV29-1 | few | CSVSWQTNTGELFF | TGCAGCGTTTCCTGGCAGACGAACACCGGGGAGCTGTTTTTT
TRBJ2-2 | . | TRBV6-5 | few | CASGLDLNTGELFF | TGTGCCAGCGGACTGGACCTGAACACCGGGGAGCTGTTTTTT
TRBJ2-1 | . | TRBV5-4 | few | CASSLGTVNSNEQFF | TGTGCCAGCAGCTTAGGGACGGTTAATAGCAATGAGCAGTTCTTC
TRBJ2-3 | . | TRBV6-1 | many | CASSGGTDTDTQYF | TGTGCCAGCAGTGGGGGGACGGATACAGATACGCAGTATTTT
TRBJ2-3 | . | TRBV4-3 | . | CASSQDPGYTQYF | TGCGCCAGCAGCCAAGATCCGGGTTATACGCAGTATTTT
TRBJ2-4 | TRBD2 | TRBV4-1 | few | CASSHTSGSPKNIQYF | TGCGCCAGCAGCCACACTAGCGGGAGTCCTAAAAACATTCAGTACTTC
TRBJ2-7 | TRBD2 | TRBV29-1 | . | CSVGGLAGSEQYF | TGCAGCGTTGGGGGACTAGCGGGAAGCGAGCAGTACTTC
TRBJ1-3 | . | TRBV28 | . | CASNRDVGNTIYF | TGTGCCAGCAACCGGGACGTTGGAAACACCATATATTTT
TRBJ1-1 | . | TRBV7-2 | . | CASRGSLMNTEAFF | TGTGCCAGCAGGGGCAGCCTCATGAACACTGAAGCTTTCTTT
TRBJ2-7 | TRBD1 | TRBV12-3/TRBV12-4 | . | CASRQGALLEQYF | TGTGCCAGCAGACAGGGGGCTCTCCTGGAGCAGTACTTC
TRBJ2-7 | . | TRBV23-1 | . | CASSKSYRRSTYEQYF | TGCGCCAGCAGTAAGTCTTACCGACGGAGTACCTACGAGCAGTACTTC
TRBJ1-3 | TRBD1 | TRBV6-6 | few | CASSTGQGSGNTIYF | TGTGCCAGCAGTACTGGACAGGGCTCTGGAAACACCATATATTTT
TRBJ2-2 | . | TRBV12-3/TRBV12-4 | . | CASSLGRVTGELFF | TGTGCCAGCAGTTTGGGCAGGGTTACCGGGGAGCTGTTTTTT
TRBJ1-1 | TRBD1 | TRBV7-9 | few | CASSLADRPMNTEAFF | TGTGCCAGCAGCTTAGCGGACAGGCCCATGAACACTGAAGCTTTCTTT